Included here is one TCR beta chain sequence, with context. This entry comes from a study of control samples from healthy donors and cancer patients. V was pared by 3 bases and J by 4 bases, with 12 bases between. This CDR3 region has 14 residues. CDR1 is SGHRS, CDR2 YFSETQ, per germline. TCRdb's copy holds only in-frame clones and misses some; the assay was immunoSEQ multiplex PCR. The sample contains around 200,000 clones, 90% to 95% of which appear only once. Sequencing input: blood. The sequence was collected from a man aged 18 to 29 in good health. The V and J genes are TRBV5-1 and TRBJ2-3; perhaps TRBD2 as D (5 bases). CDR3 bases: TGCGCCAGCAGCTCGGGAATAACGGCAGATACGCAGTATTTT. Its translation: CASSSGITADTQYF.